Below are 28 T cell receptor beta chains sequenced from a single sample in a study of T cell repertoires in cytomegalovirus infection. TCRdb re-analysed the reads in MiXCR, keeping a single row per CDR3 protein. Of around 260,000 distinct CDR3 sequences listed, about 25% are singletons. The sample comprised PBMCs. The receptors come from a human donor in good health (CMV status not recorded). Some clones in this sample may be carry-over from other donors' samples.

This clonotype came up a few times. V usage is TRBV10-3 and J usage is TRBJ2-1; perhaps TRBD2 as D (5 bases). Trimming shortened V by 0 bases and J by 7 bases, and 13 bases separated the two germline ends. Germline loops: CDR1 ENHRY, CDR2 SYGVKD. The CDR3 spans 15 residues. The CDR3 DNA follows: TGTGCCATCAGTGAGTCTAGTCTAGCTGGAAATGAGCAGTTCTTC. Its protein product is CAISESSLAGNEQFF.

The V gene is TRBV6-2 or TRBV6-3, the J gene TRBJ2-3; 9 nucleotides line up with TRBD2. The germline CDR1 and CDR2 sequences are MNHEY and SVGEGT. This CDR3 contains 16 residues. V shed 5 bases and J 0 bases; nucleotides not matched to a gene: 6. The CDR3 nucleotides are TGTGCCAGCAGTCCCTGGGCGGGAGGGAGCACAGATACGCAGTATTTT. Translated: CASSPWAGGSTDTQYF.

In its sample, this clonotype was seen a few times. The CDR3, as DNA: TGTGCCAGCAGTTCTCCTCCCCCGGGACAGGGTCGCGAGCAGTACTTC. As protein: CASSSPPPGQGREQYF. The chain has TRBV6-6 and TRBJ2-7, with 9 bases fitting TRBD1. The CDR3 is made up of 16 amino acids. The trim removed 4 bases at V and 6 bases at J, leaving 13 bases unmatched. The V gene's germline CDR1 is MNHNY and CDR2 SVGAGI (reference sequence).

This clonotype has a handful of counts. This chain joins TRBV11-2 and TRBJ2-3; D is undetermined. The CDR3 totals 15 residues. Germline V gives CDR1 SGHAT, CDR2 FQNNGV. The germline V and J ends were trimmed by 6 bases and 2 bases, with 15 bases remaining between them. In DNA form, the CDR3 reads TGTGCCAGCAGTCTCGCGAGTATCTACACAGATACGCAGTATTTT. Its protein is CASSLASIYTDTQYF.

This clonotype appeared many times. V and J are TRBV7-2 and TRBJ2-1; 8 positions agree with TRBD2. This CDR3 has 15 residues. Germline V gene lookup returns CDR1 SGHTA and CDR2 FQGNSA. Trimming took 2 bases from V and 4 from J; bases not matched to a gene: 4. The CDR3 DNA follows: TGTGCCAGCAGCTTAAGTGAGCGGGAGTACAATGAGCAGTTCTTC. It codes for CASSLSEREYNEQFF.

This clonotype was picked up many times. The V gene is TRBV7-9, the J gene TRBJ2-7, with 10 bases aligning to TRBD2. V was clipped by 7 bases and J by 0 bases; unmatched bases: 6. The CDR3 is made up of 15 amino acids. Germline CDR1 SEHNR, CDR2 FQNEAQ (reference sequence). CDR3 region: CASTMASGSSYEQYF. The CDR3 DNA follows: TGTGCCAGCACCATGGCTAGCGGGAGCTCCTACGAGCAGTACTTC.

A few counts support this clonotype. V and J are TRBV28 and TRBJ2-3, with 8 positions matching TRBD2. J gave up 4 bases and V 6 bases, and 9 bases lay outside the gene matches. This CDR3 comprises 15 residues. Germline V CDR1 and CDR2: MDHEN, SYDVKM. DNA of the CDR3: TGTGCCAGCAGACCCCATAGCGGGAATCCAGATACGCAGTATTTT. Translated, it gives CASRPHSGNPDTQYF.

In its sample, this clonotype was seen many times. The rearrangement links TRBV7-2 to TRBJ1-5; TRBD1 might be the D (6 bases). Looked up from germline, CDR1 is SGHTA and CDR2 is FQGNSA. The V and J ends lost 1 base and 4 bases respectively, with 11 bases between them. This CDR3 has 15 amino acids. The CDR3 sequence is CASSLDLQGNQPQHF. As DNA, the CDR3 is TGTGCCAGCAGCTTAGACCTTCAGGGGAATCAGCCCCAGCATTTT.

In this sample, this clonotype turned up many times. The CDR3 region is CASSPVPRDRETQYF. The CDR3 DNA follows: TGTGCCAGCAGCCCGGTCCCCAGGGATCGGGAGACCCAGTACTTC. V gene TRBV7-2 combines with J gene TRBJ2-5; tentatively, D is TRBD1 (5 bases). The CDR3 is 15 residues long. The V end lost 5 bases, the J end lost 5 bases, and 18 bases lay between the germline ends. The germline gives CDR1 SGHTA, CDR2 FQGNSA.

The gene calls are TRBV2 and TRBJ1-5; TRBD1 agrees at 11 bases. Trimming cost V 6 bases and J 2 bases; bases outside gene matches: 3. Germline V CDR1 and CDR2: SNHLY, FYNNEI. This CDR3 has 15 amino acids. The CDR3: CASSGTGGRNQPQHF. The CDR3 nucleotides are TGTGCCAGCAGCGGGACAGGGGGTCGCAATCAGCCCCAGCATTTT.

This clonotype was picked up a small number of times. This chain connects TRBV11-2 to TRBJ1-5; D is unresolved. Trimming took off 3 bases at V and 6 bases at J, with 15 bases between the two ends. The V gene's germline CDR1 is SGHAT and CDR2 FQNNGV. The CDR3 spans 15 residues. CDR3 sequence (DNA): TGTGCCAGCAGCTTGGAACCAGGTCGAGGTCAGCCCCAGCATTTT. Amino acid sequence: CASSLEPGRGQPQHF.

The J gene is TRBJ1-1, the V gene TRBV5-6; D ambiguous. The CDR3 is 17 amino acids. V was shortened by 1 base and J by 0 bases, with 16 bases between the two germline ends. Germline values: CDR1 SGHDT, CDR2 YYEEEE. This CDR3 is CASSLWSGDAMNTEAFF. The CDR3 bases are TGTGCCAGCAGCTTGTGGAGCGGGGATGCCATGAACACTGAAGCTTTCTTT.

The chain joins TRBV28 to TRBJ2-3; D may match TRBD1 or TRBD2 (6 bases each). Looked up from germline, CDR1 is MDHEN and CDR2 is SYDVKM. The CDR3 extends over 13 amino acids. Between the trimmed V and J ends, which lost 5 bases and 7 bases, there was a span of 13 bases. The CDR3 spells CASSVPGANTQYF. The CDR3 DNA reads as TGTGCCAGCAGTGTTCCGGGGGCAAATACGCAGTATTTT. The full variable domain, completed using reference TRBV28 and TRBJ2-3, is DVKVTQSSRYLVKRTGEKVFLECVQDMDHENMFWYRQDPGLGLRLIYFSYDVKMKEKGDIPEGYSVSREKKERFSLILESASTNQTSMYLCASSVPGANTQYFGPGTRLTVL.

The rearrangement joins TRBV29-1 to TRBJ2-5, with D perhaps matching TRBD2 (6 bases). The CDR3 totals 12 residues. Trimming removed 8 bases at V and 6 bases at J, with 16 bases between. CDR1 is SQVTM and CDR2 is ANQGSEA in the germline V gene. The CDR3 DNA sequence: TGCAGCTTCTTGGAGGGGTCGAAGACCCAGTACTTC. Translating gives CSFLEGSKTQYF.

This clonotype showed up just a few times. This chain connects TRBV19 to TRBJ2-7, with D possibly matching TRBD2 (6 bases). The CDR3 has 13 residues. Per the germline V gene, CDR1 is LNHDA and CDR2 is SQIVND (reference sequence). The V end lost 7 bases, the J end lost 2 bases, and 12 bases lay between the germline ends. The DNA for the CDR3 is TGTGCCAGTAATGCGGGGAGAACCTACGAGCAGTACTTC. Translating gives CASNAGRTYEQYF.

This clonotype came up many times. The rearrangement uses TRBV7-2 and TRBJ2-7; D unclear. CDR1 and CDR2 (germline): SGHTA, FQGNSA. V shed 1 base and J shed 0 bases, with 10 bases lying between them. The CDR3 covers 15 residues. CDR3 nucleotides: TGTGCCAGCAGCTTAGAATTCAGTAGCTCCTACGAGCAGTACTTC. Encoded protein: CASSLEFSSSYEQYF.

The chain couples TRBV12-3 or TRBV12-4 to TRBJ2-7, with 7 bases aligning to TRBD2. CDR3 size: 13 residues. The V and J ends lost 5 bases and 6 bases, in that order; junction bases with no gene match: 7. This CDR3 reads CASSLSGAGEQYF. CDR3 in DNA: TGTGCCAGCAGTCTAAGCGGGGCCGGCGAGCAGTACTTC.

This clonotype was seen many times. This chain links TRBV7-6 with TRBJ2-7; no firm D call. There are 12 residues in the CDR3. The V gene's germline CDR1 is SGHVS and CDR2 FNYEAQ. Trimming shortened V by 4 bases and J by 2 bases, and 6 bases separated the two germline ends. This CDR3 is CASSSSAYEQYF. The CDR3 DNA is TGTGCCAGCAGCTCCTCCGCCTACGAGCAGTACTTC.

V and J are TRBV12-3 or TRBV12-4 and TRBJ1-2; 10 bases agree with TRBD1. This CDR3 is 14 amino acids long. Trimming cost V 6 bases and J 4 bases; bases outside gene matches: 5. The CDR3 sequence is CASSPGQGGYGYTF. CDR3 nucleotides: TGTGCCAGCAGCCCAGGACAGGGGGGCTATGGCTACACCTTC.

In this sample, this clonotype turned up a few times. The chain joins TRBV3-1 to TRBJ2-7, with D unclear. Per germline, CDR1 LGHDT and CDR2 YNNKEL (reference sequence). Deletions cut 1 base from V and 4 bases from J, with 5 bases between. CDR3 length equals 12 residues. CDR3 protein: CASSQVRYEQYF. DNA for the CDR3: TGTGCCAGCAGCCAAGTGAGGTACGAGCAGTACTTC.

The J gene is TRBJ2-1, the V gene TRBV19; 9 bases align to TRBD1. The CDR3 runs to 13 residues. The ends lost 7 bases at V and 8 bases at J; junction bases unmatched: 6. CDR1 and CDR2 (germline): LNHDA, SQIVND (reference sequence). The CDR3 loop is CASTPQGADEQFF. The CDR3 nucleotides are TGTGCCAGTACCCCACAGGGGGCCGATGAGCAGTTCTTC.

This clonotype was counted a few times. J is TRBJ2-1 and V is TRBV20-1; 12 bases are a match to TRBD2. CDR1 is DFQATT and CDR2 is SNEGSKA in the germline V gene (reference sequence). The CDR3 covers 18 residues. V was pared by 3 bases and J by 4 bases, with 13 bases of the junction left unmatched. The CDR3 nucleotides are TGCAGTGCTAGTGGCAGGGGCGAAGGACTAGCGGGATACAATGAGCAGTTCTTC. Residues: CSASGRGEGLAGYNEQFF.

This clonotype has a count of ten or more. The rearrangement links TRBV7-2 to TRBJ1-4, with a weak D call TRBD1 (5 bases). Germline V gene sequence: CDR1 SGHTA, CDR2 FQGNSA. Trimming stripped 3 bases from V and 0 bases from J, with 20 bases between. This CDR3 spans 19 amino acids. CDR3 amino acids: CASSFRRGPGGATNEKLFF. As DNA, the CDR3 is TGTGCCAGCAGCTTTCGCCGGGGACCCGGCGGTGCAACTAATGAAAAACTGTTTTTT. The full variable domain, completed using reference TRBV7-2 and TRBJ1-4, is GAGVSQSPSNKVTEKGKDVELRCDPISGHTALYWYRQSLGQGLEFLIYFQGNSAPDKSGLPSDRFSAERTGGSVSTLTIQRTQQEDSAVYLCASSFRRGPGGATNEKLFFGSGTQLSVL.

CDR3 region: CSAKLAGTDTQYF. The CDR3 DNA follows: TGCAGTGCTAAGTTAGCGGGAACAGATACGCAGTATTTT. This chain links TRBV20-1 with TRBJ2-3; TRBD2 matches at 8 bases. V was clipped by 4 bases and J by 3 bases; unmatched bases: 3. The length of the CDR3 is 13 residues. Germline values: CDR1 DFQATT, CDR2 SNEGSKA (reference sequence).

Ten or more counts support this clonotype. The V and J genes are TRBV7-2 and TRBJ2-1, with 15 positions matching TRBD2. The V gene end was trimmed by 5 bases and the J gene end by 0 bases; junction bases not matched to a gene: 11. The CDR3 consists of 20 residues. The V gene's germline CDR1 is SGHTA and CDR2 FQGNSA. CDR3 loop: CASSVTGTSGRLSSYNEQFF. The CDR3 DNA reads as TGTGCCAGCAGCGTAACCGGGACTAGCGGGAGGCTATCCTCCTACAATGAGCAGTTCTTC. The variable domain in full, with the rest retrieved from reference TRBV7-2 and TRBJ2-1, is GAGVSQSPSNKVTEKGKDVELRCDPISGHTALYWYRQSLGQGLEFLIYFQGNSAPDKSGLPSDRFSAERTGGSVSTLTIQRTQQEDSAVYLCASSVTGTSGRLSSYNEQFFGPGTRLTVL.

The sample holds many counts of this clonotype. This sequence joins TRBV5-6 and TRBJ1-5; D is possibly TRBD1 (5 bases). This CDR3 has 20 amino acids. V was trimmed by 8 bases and J by 5 bases, leaving 35 bases between them. Per germline, CDR1 SGHDT and CDR2 YYEEEE. The CDR3 loop reads CASRGPYRENPGEGHQPQHF. The CDR3 DNA reads as TGTGCCAGTAGAGGCCCTTACCGTGAAAACCCTGGCGAGGGGCATCAGCCCCAGCATTTT.

This clonotype was seen repeatedly, ten times or more. The chain links TRBV7-9 to TRBJ2-7, with no clear D. Per the germline V gene, CDR1 is SEHNR and CDR2 is FQNEAQ (reference sequence). There are 12 residues in the CDR3. Trimming left V 5 bases short and J 0 bases short, with 5 bases between. The CDR3 reads CASSAGSYEQYF. The CDR3, as DNA: TGTGCCAGCAGCGCCGGCTCCTACGAGCAGTACTTC.

This clonotype occurred many times. The rearrangement uses TRBV7-2 and TRBJ2-1, with TRBD2 matching over 8 bases. With V trimmed by 6 bases and J by 5 bases, 9 bases remained unmatched. This CDR3 region has 15 residues. The germline V gene has CDR1 SGHTA and CDR2 FQGNSA. The CDR3 loop reads CASSSGSGIDNEQFF. CDR3 bases: TGTGCCAGCAGTTCCGGTAGCGGGATAGACAATGAGCAGTTCTTC.